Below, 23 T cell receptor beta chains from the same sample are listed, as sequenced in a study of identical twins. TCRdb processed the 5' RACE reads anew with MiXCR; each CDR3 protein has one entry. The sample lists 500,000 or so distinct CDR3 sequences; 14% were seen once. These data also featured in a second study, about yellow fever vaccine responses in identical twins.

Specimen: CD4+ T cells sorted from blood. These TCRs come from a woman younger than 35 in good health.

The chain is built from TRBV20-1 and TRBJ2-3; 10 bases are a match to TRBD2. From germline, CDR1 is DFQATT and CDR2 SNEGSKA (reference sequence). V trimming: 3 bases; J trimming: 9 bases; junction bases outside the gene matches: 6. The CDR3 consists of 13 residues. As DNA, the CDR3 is TGCAGTGCTAGTGGCCTAGCGGGGGACACGCAGTATTTT. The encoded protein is CSASGLAGDTQYF.

The DNA of the CDR3 is TGTGCCAGCAGTAGGGATTGGGGGACTAGCGGTATGGATGAGCAGTTCTTC. Protein sequence: CASSRDWGTSGMDEQFF. V and J are TRBV6-4 and TRBJ2-1; the match to TRBD2 covers 11 bases. V was clipped by 5 bases and J by 8 bases; unmatched bases: 14. Germline loops: CDR1 MRHNA, CDR2 SNTAGT. The CDR3 length is 17 residues.

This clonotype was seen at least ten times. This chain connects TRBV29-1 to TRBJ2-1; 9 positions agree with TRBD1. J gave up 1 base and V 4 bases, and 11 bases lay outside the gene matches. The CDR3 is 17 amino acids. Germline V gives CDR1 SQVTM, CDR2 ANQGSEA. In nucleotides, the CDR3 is TGCAGCGTTGTAGGGACAGGGCCTAGAGGGTCCTACAATGAGCAGTTCTTC. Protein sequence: CSVVGTGPRGSYNEQFF.

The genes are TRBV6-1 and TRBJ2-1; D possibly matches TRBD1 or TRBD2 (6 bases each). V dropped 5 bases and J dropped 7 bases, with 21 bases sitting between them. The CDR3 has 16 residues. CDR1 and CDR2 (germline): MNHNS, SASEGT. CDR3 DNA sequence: TGTGCCAGCAGTCCCCTCGGGGGCGGGATTGAAAATGAGCAGTTCTTC. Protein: CASSPLGGGIENEQFF.

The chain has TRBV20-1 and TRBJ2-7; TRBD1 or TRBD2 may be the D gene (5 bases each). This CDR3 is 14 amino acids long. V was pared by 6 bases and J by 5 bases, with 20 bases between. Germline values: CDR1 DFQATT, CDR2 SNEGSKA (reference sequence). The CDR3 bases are TGCAGTGCAAATACCGGGACGGTGATTGACGAGCAGTACTTC. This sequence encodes CSANTGTVIDEQYF.

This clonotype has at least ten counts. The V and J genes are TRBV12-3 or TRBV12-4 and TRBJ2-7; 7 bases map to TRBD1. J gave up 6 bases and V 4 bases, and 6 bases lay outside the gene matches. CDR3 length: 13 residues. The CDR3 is CASSWQKGAEQYF. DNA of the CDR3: TGTGCCAGCAGTTGGCAAAAGGGGGCCGAGCAGTACTTC.

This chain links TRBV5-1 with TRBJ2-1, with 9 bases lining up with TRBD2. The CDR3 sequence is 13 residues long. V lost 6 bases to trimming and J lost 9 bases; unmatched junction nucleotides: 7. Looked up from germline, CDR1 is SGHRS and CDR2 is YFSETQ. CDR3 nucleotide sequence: TGCGCCAGCACATTAGCGGGAGACTCTGAGCAGTTCTTC. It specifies CASTLAGDSEQFF.

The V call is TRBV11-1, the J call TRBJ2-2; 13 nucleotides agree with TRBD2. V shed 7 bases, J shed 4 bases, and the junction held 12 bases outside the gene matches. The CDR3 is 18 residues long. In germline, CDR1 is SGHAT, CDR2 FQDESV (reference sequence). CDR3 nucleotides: TGTGCCAGCATCCCTGGGACTAGCGGGAAAGTATTCACCGGGGAGCTGTTTTTT. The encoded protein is CASIPGTSGKVFTGELFF.

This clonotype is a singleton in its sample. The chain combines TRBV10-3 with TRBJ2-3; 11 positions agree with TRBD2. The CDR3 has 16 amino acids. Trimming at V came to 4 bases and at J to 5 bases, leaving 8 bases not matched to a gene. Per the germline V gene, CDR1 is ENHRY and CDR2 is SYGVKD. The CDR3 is CAISAVAGGPKDTQYF. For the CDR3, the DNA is TGTGCCATCAGTGCTGTAGCGGGGGGGCCGAAAGATACGCAGTATTTT.

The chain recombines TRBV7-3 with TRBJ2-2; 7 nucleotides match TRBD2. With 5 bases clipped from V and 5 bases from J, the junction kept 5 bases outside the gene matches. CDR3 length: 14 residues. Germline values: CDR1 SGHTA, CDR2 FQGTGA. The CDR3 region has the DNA TGTGCCAGCAGCCCCCAGGGACTAACCGGGGAGCTGTTTTTT. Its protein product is CASSPQGLTGELFF.

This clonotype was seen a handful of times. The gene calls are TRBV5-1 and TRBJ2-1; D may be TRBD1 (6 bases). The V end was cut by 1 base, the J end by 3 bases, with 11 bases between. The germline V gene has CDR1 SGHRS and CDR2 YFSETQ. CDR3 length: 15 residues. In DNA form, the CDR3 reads TGCGCCAGCAGCTTGTTACAGGGTGGCTACAATGAGCAGTTCTTC. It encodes CASSLLQGGYNEQFF.

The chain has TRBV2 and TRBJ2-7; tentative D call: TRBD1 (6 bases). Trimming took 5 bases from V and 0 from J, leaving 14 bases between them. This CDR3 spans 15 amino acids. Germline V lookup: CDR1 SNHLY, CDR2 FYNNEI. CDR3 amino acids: CASSPTGQPSYEQYF. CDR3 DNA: TGTGCCAGCAGTCCTACTGGACAGCCCTCCTACGAGCAGTACTTC.

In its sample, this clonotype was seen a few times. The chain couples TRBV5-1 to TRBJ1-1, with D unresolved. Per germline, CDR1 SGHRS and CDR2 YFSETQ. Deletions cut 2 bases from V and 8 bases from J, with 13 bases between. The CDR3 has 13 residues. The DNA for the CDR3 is TGCGCCAGCAGCTTCCAAGACCTAGGCGAAGCTTTCTTT. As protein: CASSFQDLGEAFF.

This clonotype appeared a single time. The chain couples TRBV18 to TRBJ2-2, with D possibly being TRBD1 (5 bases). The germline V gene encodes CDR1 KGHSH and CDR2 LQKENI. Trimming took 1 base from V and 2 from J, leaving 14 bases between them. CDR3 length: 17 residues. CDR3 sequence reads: CASSPRLIQGNTGELFF. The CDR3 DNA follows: TGTGCCAGCTCACCACGACTCATCCAGGGAAACACCGGGGAGCTGTTTTTT.

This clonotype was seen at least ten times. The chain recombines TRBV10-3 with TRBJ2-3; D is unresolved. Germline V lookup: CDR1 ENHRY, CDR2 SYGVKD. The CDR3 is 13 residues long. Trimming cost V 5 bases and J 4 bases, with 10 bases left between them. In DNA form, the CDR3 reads TGTGCCATCAGTCCGGTGCATGCAGATACGCAGTATTTT. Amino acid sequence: CAISPVHADTQYF.

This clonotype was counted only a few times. The CDR3 DNA sequence: TGCGCCACTCGCATGCGGGACAGCTCCTACAATGAGCAGTTCTTC. The encoded protein is CATRMRDSSYNEQFF. V is TRBV5-1 and J is TRBJ2-1, with D perhaps TRBD1 (7 bases). With 9 bases removed from V and 0 bases from J, the gap between germline ends came to 16 bases. This CDR3 has 15 amino acids. Germline CDR1 is SGHRS and CDR2 is YFSETQ.

This chain's CDR3 is CASSGGGISTSYEQYF. The CDR3 DNA reads as TGTGCCAGCAGTGGGGGGGGCATTTCCACCTCCTACGAGCAGTACTTC. The V gene is TRBV25-1, the J gene TRBJ2-7; D perhaps matches TRBD2 (7 bases). Germline lookup yields CDR1 MGHDK and CDR2 SYGVNS. Trimming took 4 bases from V and 0 from J, leaving 16 bases between them. The CDR3 loop spans 16 amino acids.

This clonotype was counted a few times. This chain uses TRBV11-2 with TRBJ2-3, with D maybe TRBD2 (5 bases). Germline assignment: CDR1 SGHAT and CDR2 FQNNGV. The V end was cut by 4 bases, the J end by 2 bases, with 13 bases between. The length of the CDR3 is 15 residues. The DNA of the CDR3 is TGTGCCAGCAGCTACCGGGGTACTAACACAGATACGCAGTATTTT. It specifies CASSYRGTNTDTQYF.

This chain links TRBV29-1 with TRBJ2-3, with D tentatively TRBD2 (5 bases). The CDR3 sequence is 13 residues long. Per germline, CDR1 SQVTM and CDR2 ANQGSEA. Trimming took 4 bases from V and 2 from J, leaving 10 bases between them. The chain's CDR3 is CSVGSDNTDTQYF. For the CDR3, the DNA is TGCAGCGTTGGTAGCGACAACACAGATACGCAGTATTTT.

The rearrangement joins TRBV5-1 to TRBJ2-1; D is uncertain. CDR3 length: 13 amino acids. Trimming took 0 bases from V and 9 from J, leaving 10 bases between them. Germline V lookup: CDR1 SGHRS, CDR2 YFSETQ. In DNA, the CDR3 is TGCGCCAGCAGCTTGGAAAGGGCTAGTGAGCAGTTCTTC. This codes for CASSLERASEQFF.

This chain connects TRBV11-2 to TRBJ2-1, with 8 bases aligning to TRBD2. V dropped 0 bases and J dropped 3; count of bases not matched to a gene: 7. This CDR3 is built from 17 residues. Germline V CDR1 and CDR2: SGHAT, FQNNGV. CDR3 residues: CASSLEGPLAVYNEQFF. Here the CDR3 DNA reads TGTGCCAGCAGCTTAGAGGGTCCACTAGCGGTCTACAATGAGCAGTTCTTC.

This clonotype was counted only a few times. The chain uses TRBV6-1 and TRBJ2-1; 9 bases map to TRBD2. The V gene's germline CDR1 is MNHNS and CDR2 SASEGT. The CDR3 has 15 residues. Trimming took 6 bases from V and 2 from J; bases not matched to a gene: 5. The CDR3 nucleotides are TGTGCCAGCAGCCGACTAGCGGAAGCCTACAATGAGCAGTTCTTC. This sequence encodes CASSRLAEAYNEQFF.

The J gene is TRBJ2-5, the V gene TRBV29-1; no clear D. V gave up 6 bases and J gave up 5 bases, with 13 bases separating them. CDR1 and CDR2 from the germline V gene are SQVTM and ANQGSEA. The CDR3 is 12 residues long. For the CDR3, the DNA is TGCAGCGTGAGAGTATTCGGGGAGACCCAGTACTTC. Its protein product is CSVRVFGETQYF.